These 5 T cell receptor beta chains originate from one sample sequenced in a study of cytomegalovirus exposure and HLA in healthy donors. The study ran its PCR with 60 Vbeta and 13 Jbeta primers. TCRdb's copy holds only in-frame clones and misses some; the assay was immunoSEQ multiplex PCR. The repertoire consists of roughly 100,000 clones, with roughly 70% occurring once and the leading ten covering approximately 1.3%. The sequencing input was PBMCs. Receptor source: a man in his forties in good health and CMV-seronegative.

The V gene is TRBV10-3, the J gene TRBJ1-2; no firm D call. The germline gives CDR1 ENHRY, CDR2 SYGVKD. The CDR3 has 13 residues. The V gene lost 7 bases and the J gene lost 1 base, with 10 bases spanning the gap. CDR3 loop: CAINAGDNYGYTF. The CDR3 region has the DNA TGTGCCATCAATGCGGGAGATAACTATGGCTACACCTTC.

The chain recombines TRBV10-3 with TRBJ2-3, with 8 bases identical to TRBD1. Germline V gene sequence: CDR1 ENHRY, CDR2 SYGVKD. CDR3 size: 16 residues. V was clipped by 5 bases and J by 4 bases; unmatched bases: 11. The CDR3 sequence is CAISTAGGFYSDTQYF. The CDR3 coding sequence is TGTGCCATCAGTACAGCAGGGGGCTTCTATTCAGATACGCAGTATTTT.

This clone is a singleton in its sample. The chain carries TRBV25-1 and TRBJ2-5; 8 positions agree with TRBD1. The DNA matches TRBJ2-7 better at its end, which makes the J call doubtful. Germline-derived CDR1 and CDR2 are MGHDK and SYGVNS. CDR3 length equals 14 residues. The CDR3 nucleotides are TGTGCCAGCAGACGGACAGGGTTCGCCTACGAGCAGTACTTC. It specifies CASRRTGFAYEQYF.

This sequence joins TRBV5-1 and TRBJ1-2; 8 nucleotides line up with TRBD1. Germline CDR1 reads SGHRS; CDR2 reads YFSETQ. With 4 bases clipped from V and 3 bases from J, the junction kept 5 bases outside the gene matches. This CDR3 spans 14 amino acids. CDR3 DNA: TGCGCCAGCAGCCGCTCGACAGGGGACTATGGCTACACCTTC. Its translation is CASSRSTGDYGYTF.

CDR3 coding DNA: TGTGCCAGCAGCTCCCGACAGGTACCCAGGGATACGCAGTATTTT. Protein sequence: CASSSRQVPRDTQYF. The rearrangement uses TRBV5-6 and TRBJ2-3; D is possibly TRBD1 (6 bases). The germline V gene has CDR1 SGHDT and CDR2 YYEEEE. The CDR3 totals 15 residues. V lost 3 bases and J 6 bases, leaving 17 bases between the germline ends.